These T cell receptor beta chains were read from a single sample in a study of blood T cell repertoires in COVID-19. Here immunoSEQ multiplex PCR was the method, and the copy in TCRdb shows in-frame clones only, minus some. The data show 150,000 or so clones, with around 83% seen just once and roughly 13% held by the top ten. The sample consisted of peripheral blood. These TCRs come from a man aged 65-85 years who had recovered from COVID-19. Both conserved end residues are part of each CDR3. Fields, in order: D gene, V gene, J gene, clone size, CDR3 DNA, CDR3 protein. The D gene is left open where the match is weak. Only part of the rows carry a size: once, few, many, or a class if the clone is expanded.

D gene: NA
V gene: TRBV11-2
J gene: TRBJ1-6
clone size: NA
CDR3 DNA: TGTGCCAGCAGCCGTACACTGACAACCTATAATTCACCCCTCCACTTT
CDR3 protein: CASSRTLTTYNSPLHF

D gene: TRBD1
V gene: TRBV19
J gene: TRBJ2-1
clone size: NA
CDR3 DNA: TGTGCCAGTAGTTCCGCGGGACAGGGGAACAATGAGCAGTTCTTC
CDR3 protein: CASSSAGQGNNEQFF

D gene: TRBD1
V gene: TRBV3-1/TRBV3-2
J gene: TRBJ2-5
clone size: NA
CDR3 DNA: TGTGCCAGCAGCCACCAGCAGGCGACAGGGTGGGGCGAAGAGACCCAGTACTTC
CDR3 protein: CASSHQQATGWGEETQYF

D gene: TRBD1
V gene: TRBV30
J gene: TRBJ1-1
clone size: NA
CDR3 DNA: TGTGCCTGGAGTGTAGGGACAGGGAGGGTGACTGAAGCTTTCTTT
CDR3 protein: CAWSVGTGRVTEAFF

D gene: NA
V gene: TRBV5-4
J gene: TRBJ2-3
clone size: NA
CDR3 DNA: TGTGCCAGCAGCTTGTACGGGTCAGATACGCAGTATTTT
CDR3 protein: CASSLYGSDTQYF

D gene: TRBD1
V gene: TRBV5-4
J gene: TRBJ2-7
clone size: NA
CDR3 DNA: TGTGCCAGCAGCTTGATGGTCGAACTCAAGACAGGGAGAGACTCCTACGAGCAGTACTTC
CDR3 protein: CASSLMVELKTGRDSYEQYF

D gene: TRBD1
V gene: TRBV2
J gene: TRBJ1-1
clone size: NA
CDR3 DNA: TGTGCCAGCAGCCCGGGACAGTCGAACACTGAAGCTTTCTTT
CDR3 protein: CASSPGQSNTEAFF

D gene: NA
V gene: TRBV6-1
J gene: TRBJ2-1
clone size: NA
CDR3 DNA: TGTGCCAGCAGTGAAAACAGCAATGAGCAGTTCTTC
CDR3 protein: CASSENSNEQFF

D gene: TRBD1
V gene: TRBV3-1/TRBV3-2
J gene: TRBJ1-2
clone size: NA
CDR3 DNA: TGTGCCAGCAGCCAAGCCGAGACAGGGCCGGGGGGCTACACCTTC
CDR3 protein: CASSQAETGPGGYTF

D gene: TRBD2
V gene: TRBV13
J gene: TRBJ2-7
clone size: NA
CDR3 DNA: TGTGCCAGCAGCCTAGCGGGAGGGGTAGACTACGAGCAGTACTTC
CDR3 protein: CASSLAGGVDYEQYF

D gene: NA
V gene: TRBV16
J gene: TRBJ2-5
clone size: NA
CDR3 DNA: TGTGCCAGCAGCCTCCGACAGGCAGAGACCCAGTACTTC
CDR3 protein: CASSLRQAETQYF

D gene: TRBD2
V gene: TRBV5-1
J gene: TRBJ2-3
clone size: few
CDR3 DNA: TGCGCCAGCAGCTTGTCGACTAGCGGGGTCGGGGCAGATACGCAGTATTTT
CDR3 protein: CASSLSTSGVGADTQYF

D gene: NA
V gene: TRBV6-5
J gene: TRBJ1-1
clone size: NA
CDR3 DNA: TGTGCCAGCAGTTATTCGGGGGATTTGAACACTGAAGCTTTCTTT
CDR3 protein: CASSYSGDLNTEAFF

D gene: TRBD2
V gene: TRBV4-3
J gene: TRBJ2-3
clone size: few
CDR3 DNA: TGCGCCAGCAGCCAAGATACCCGCGGGAGCCCAGATACGCAGTATTTT
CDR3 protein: CASSQDTRGSPDTQYF

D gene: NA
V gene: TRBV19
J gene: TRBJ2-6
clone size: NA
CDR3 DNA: TGTGCCAGTAGTGAGGGTTCTGGGGCCAACGTCCTGACTTTC
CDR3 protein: CASSEGSGANVLTF